This T cell receptor beta chain stems from a study of molecular identifiers for immune sequencing clone quantification. Overall study findings and caveats: Clone sizes could be underestimated for highly expanded clones when identical TCR molecules share a barcode. Clones carrying above 20 RNA copies accounted for over 98% of effector molecules, under 1% in naive cells.

CDR1 is SEHNR, CDR2 FQNEAQ, per germline (reference sequence). This CDR3 is 14 amino acids long. The V end was cut by 5 bases, the J end by 4 bases, with 11 bases between. Previously described methods and listed TCR primers were used for bulk TCR libraries. TCRdb recomputed calls from the PCR reads with MiXCR, one row per CDR3 protein. Of approximately 680,000 distinct CDR3 sequences listed, around 25% are singletons. This clonotype was recorded many times. Its cognate antigen is unknown. The chain has TRBV7-9 and TRBJ2-2; the D gene is possibly TRBD2 (5 bases). This TCR was recovered from a human donor in good health. Some libraries in this study had Jurkat cell RNA spiked in. The sample taken for sequencing was naive CD8+ T cells from blood, with Jurkat cell RNA spiked in. Regarding subset: FACS-sorted CD8+CD4-CCR7+CD45RA+ naive T cells. The DNA of the CDR3 is TGTGCCAGCAGCCCCCTGAGCGGCACCGGGGAGCTGTTTTTT. Amino acids: CASSPLSGTGELFF.